This TCR beta chain was sequenced in a study of blood T cells in healthy people across ages. This CDR3 spans 12 amino acids. Trimming took 10 bases from V and 6 from J, leaving 16 bases between them. Per the germline V gene, CDR1 is SGHVS and CDR2 is FQNEAQ. This clonotype was seen more than once but under ten times. A second PCR, run for roughly 7 to 11 cycles, used a sample-barcoded 5' primer plus a J-beta primer mix. TCRdb itself ran the 5' RACE reads through MiXCR, one entry per CDR3 protein. The sample has 600,000 to 850,000 distinct CDR3 sequences; more than 40% are singletons. The sample was blood. The rearrangement links TRBV7-8 to TRBJ2-7, with D perhaps matching TRBD2 (5 bases). The origin of this receptor is a woman aged 55-69 years in good health. CDR3 region: CATQVGESEQYF. The CDR3 DNA sequence: TGTGCCACCCAAGTCGGGGAATCCGAGCAGTACTTC.